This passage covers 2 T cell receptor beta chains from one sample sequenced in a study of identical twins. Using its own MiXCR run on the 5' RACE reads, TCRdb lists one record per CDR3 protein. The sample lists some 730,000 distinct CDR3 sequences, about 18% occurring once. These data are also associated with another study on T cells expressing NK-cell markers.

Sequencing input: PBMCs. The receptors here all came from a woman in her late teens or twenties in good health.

The CDR3, as DNA: TGCGCCAGCAGCCAACGGGTCGCTGGGGCCAACGTCCTGACTTTC. Translation gives CASSQRVAGANVLTF. The chain is built from TRBV5-1 and TRBJ2-6; D gene unclear. The germline V gene encodes CDR1 SGHRS and CDR2 YFSETQ. The CDR3 spans 15 residues. V shed 4 bases and J shed 2 bases, with 10 bases lying between them.

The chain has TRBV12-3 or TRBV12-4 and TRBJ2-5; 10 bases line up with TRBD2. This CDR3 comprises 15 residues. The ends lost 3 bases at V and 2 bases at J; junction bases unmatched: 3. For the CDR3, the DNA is TGTGCCAGCAGTTTGGGGACTAGCGCACAAGAGACCCAGTACTTC. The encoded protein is CASSLGTSAQETQYF.